This TCR beta chain was observed in a study of T cells in Graves' hyperthyroidism and ophthalmopathy. The CDR3 covers 15 residues. CDR1 and CDR2 from the germline V gene are SGHKS and YYEKEE (reference sequence). The V gene end was trimmed by 4 bases and the J gene end by 5 bases; junction bases not matched to a gene: 12. General study results and limits: In the blood, most expanded thyroid clonotypes above 0.001 appeared as well. A model of 13 V-J features distinguished ophthalmopathy from stable hyperthyroidism.

Points on this clonotype: Its antigen is not identified.

Researchers amplified the TCR beta CDR3 regions from RNA transcripts. First-round RT-PCR of the TCR CDR3 relied on the HTBI primer set. TCRdb called the multiplex PCR reads again in MiXCR, with one record for every CDR3 protein. Of some 770,000 distinct CDR3 sequences in the sample, around 17% were seen once. Hyperthyroidism of Graves' type that showed no ophthalmopathy progression within 18 months was stable. Clinical symptoms, serum thyroxine and TRAb, thyroid ultrasound and orbital computed tomography together formed the diagnostic basis. Source material: blood. This receptor was obtained from a man aged 18 to 35 with Graves' hyperthyroidism. The chain is built from TRBV5-5 and TRBJ2-7; TRBD2 matches at 7 bases. The DNA for the CDR3 is TGTGCCAGCAGCCTATACCGGACGGGGGGTAACGAGCAGTACTTC. Its translation: CASSLYRTGGNEQYF.